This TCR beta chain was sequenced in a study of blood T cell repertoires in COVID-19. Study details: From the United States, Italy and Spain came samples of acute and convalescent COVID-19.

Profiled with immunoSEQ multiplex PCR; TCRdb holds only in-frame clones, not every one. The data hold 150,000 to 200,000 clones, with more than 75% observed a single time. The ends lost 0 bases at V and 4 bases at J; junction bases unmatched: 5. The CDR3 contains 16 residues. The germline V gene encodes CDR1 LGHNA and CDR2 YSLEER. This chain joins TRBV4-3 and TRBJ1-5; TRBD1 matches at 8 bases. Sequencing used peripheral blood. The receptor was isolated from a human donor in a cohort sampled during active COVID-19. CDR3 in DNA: TGCGCCAGCAGCCAAGAAGTCAGGGGGCGAAATCAGCCCCAGCATTTT. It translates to CASSQEVRGRNQPQHF.